The text below deals with one T cell receptor beta chain. Antigen specificity is unknown. Method: immunoSEQ multiplex PCR; TCRdb's copy keeps in-frame clones and lacks some. In the table there are more than 2 million clones, roughly 95% of which are singletons. Terminally differentiated effector memory CD45RA+ cells were left out of the naive CD8 fraction, which was CD45RO-negative and positively selected for CCR7. Germline V gene data show CDR1 as SEHNR and CDR2 as FQNEAQ (reference sequence). CDR3 length: 13 amino acids. The sample originates from a study of shared clonotypes between healthy human individuals. Overall study: Plates per donor: three CD4 naive, three CD4 memory, two CD8 naive, one CD8 memory. General study results and limits: Only blood samples were collected, and tissue repertoires likely differ. A handful of donors showed sharing of approximately 5% of naive CD4 clonotypes. Rarefaction showed sorted-subset sequencing was incomplete despite large depth.

The sequence derives from a man aged 18 to 35 in good health. Some clones in this sample may be carry-over from other donors' samples. The sequencing sample was made of naive CD8+ T cells from PBMCs. This chain joins TRBV7-9 and TRBJ2-1; D tentatively reads TRBD1 or TRBD2 (5 bases each). The CDR3 spells CASGQPPYNEQFF. CDR3 coding DNA: TGTGCAAGCGGACAACCACCTTACAATGAGCAGTTCTTC.